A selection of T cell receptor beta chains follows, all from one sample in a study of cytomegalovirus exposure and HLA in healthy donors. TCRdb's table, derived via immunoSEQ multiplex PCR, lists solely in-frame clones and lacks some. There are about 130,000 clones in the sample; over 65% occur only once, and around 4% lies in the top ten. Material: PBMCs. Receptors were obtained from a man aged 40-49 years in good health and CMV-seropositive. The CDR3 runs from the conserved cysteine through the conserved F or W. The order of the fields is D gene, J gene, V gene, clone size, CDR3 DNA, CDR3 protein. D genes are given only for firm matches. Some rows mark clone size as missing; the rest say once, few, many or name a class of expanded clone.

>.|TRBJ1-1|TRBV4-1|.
TGCGCCAGCAGCCATGTTGGGGGGTTAGACACTGAAGCTTTCTTT
CASSHVGGLDTEAFF
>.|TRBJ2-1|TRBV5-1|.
TGCGCCAGCAGCTTGAGTTACCCTGGGGGGAATGAGCAGTTCTTC
CASSLSYPGGNEQFF
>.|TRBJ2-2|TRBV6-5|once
TGTGCCAGCAAATACGACCGACTAGGGACCGGGGAGCTGTTTTTT
CASKYDRLGTGELFF
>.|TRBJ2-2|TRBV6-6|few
TGTGCCAGCAGTCCCCAGGGTCTCACCGGGGAGCTGTTTTTT
CASSPQGLTGELFF
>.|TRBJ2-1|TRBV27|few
TGTGCCAGCAGTTCCCACATGGGCCCCCTCTACAATGAGCAGTTCTTC
CASSSHMGPLYNEQFF
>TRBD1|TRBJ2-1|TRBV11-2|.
TGTGCCAGCAGCTTGGGACAGGGAGTTTATGAGCAGTTCTTC
CASSLGQGVYEQFF
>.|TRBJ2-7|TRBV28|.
TGTGCCAGCAGCCCCCCCCCACTTTGGGAGCAGTACTTC
CASSPPPLWEQYF
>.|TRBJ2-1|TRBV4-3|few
TGCGCCAGCAGCCAAGATCGGCGGGATCGGGAGCAGTTCTTC
CASSQDRRDREQFF
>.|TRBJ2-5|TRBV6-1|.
TGTGCCATCGGACAGTACGTAGGACCACAAGAGACCCAGTACTTC
CAIGQYVGPQETQYF
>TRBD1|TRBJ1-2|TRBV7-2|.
TGTGCCAGCAGCTCGAGGACAGGGGGCTATGGCTACACCTTC
CASSSRTGGYGYTF
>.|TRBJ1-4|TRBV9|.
TGTGCCAGCAGCGTAGCAGGGAATGGAAAACTGTTTTTT
CASSVAGNGKLFF
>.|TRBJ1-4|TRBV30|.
TGTGCCTGGAATAGAGGGCAGCCAAATGAAAAACTGTTTTTT
CAWNRGQPNEKLFF
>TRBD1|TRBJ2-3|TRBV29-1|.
TGCAGCGCACCGGGACAGGGCACAGATACGCAGTATTTT
CSAPGQGTDTQYF
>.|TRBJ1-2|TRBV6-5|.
TGTGCCAGCAGTCCCCAGTTTGGCTACACCTTC
CASSPQFGYTF
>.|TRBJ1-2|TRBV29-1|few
TGCAGCGTTGAGAGGGTCGACTATGGCTACACCTTC
CSVERVDYGYTF
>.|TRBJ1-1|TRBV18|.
TGTGCCAGCTCATCCACAGAAACGAACACTGAAGCTTTCTTT
CASSSTETNTEAFF
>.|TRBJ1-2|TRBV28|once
TGTGCCAGCAGGGGGGACAATTACTATGGCTACACCTTC
CASRGDNYYGYTF
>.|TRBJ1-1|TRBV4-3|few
TGCGCCAGCTCGAGGGGGGGCACTGAAGCTTTCTTT
CASSRGGTEAFF
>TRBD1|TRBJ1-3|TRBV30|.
TGTGCCTGGAGTGGGGACAGGGGAAACACCATATATTTT
CAWSGDRGNTIYF
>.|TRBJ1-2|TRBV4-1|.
TGCGCCAGCAGCCAAGACTATGGGCAGGGGATACATGGCTACACCTTC
CASSQDYGQGIHGYTF
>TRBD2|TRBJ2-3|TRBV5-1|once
TGCGCCAGCAGCTTACTAGCGGGGGGTCTCACAGATACGCAGTATTTT
CASSLLAGGLTDTQYF
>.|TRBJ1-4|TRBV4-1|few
TGCGCCAGCAGCCAAGTGGGGCACCCTGCAACTAATGAAAAACTGTTTTTT
CASSQVGHPATNEKLFF
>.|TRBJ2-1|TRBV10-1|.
TGCGCCAGCAGTCCCCAAACTAGTAACAATGAGCAGTTCTTC
CASSPQTSNNEQFF
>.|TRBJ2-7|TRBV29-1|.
TGCAGCGTTGTGACAGAGATTTCCTACGAGCAGTACTTC
CSVVTEISYEQYF
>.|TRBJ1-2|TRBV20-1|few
TGCGGAGACAGTGGCAGCGGCTACACCTTC
CGDSGSGYTF
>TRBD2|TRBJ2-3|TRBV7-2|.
TGTGCCAGCATCCTCCTAGCGGGAGCAGTGACAGATACGCAGTATTTT
CASILLAGAVTDTQYF
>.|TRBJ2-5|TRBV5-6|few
TGTGCCAGCAGCTTGGTTAGGGGTTCGGGGACCCAGTACTTC
CASSLVRGSGTQYF
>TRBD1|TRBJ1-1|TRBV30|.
TGTGCCTGGAGTGTTACAGGGGCGAACACTGAAGCTTTCTTT
CAWSVTGANTEAFF
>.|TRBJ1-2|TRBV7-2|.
TGTGCCAGCAGCTTACGTCTCAGTCGATACTATGGCTACACCTTC
CASSLRLSRYYGYTF
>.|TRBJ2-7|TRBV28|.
TGTGCCAGCAGTTCCCCTATCCTCTACGAGCGGTACTTC
CASSSPILYERYF
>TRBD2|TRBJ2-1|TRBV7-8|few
TGTGCCAGCAGCTTATTCGGGACTAGCAATGAGCAGTTCTTC
CASSLFGTSNEQFF
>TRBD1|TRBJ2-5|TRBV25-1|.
TGTGCCAGCAGCGACCCGGGACAGGGGGCAGAGACCCAGTACTTC
CASSDPGQGAETQYF
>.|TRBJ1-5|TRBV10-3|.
TGTGCCATCAGTGCCAGGGGTAATAGCAATCAGCCCCAGCATTTT
CAISARGNSNQPQHF
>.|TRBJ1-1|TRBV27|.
TGTGCCAGCAGTTTACTAAAGAACACTGAAGCTTTCTTT
CASSLLKNTEAFF
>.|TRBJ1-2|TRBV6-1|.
TGTGCCAGCAGTGAACTAAGTAGGAGGTATGGCTACACCTTC
CASSELSRRYGYTF
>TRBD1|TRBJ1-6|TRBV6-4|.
TGTGCCAGCAGAAGCAGGGGGGACGGGGGTACACCCCTCCACTTT
CASRSRGDGGTPLHF
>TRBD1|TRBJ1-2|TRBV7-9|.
TGTGCCAGCAGCTTAGGAACAGGGGGTCGGGGCTACACCTTC
CASSLGTGGRGYTF
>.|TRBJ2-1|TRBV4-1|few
TGCGCCAGCAGCCAAGAAGAGGGAGGTGAATTTTTTAGGTCCTACAATGAGCAGTTCTTC
CASSQEEGGEFFRSYNEQFF
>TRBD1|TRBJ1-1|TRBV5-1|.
TGCGCCAGCAGCCCAAAGACAGGGCTTGGCACTGAAGCTTTCTTT
CASSPKTGLGTEAFF
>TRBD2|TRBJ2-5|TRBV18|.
TGTGCCAGCTCACCACCCGGGCAGCGGGGGGCAAAAGAGACCCAGTACTTC
CASSPPGQRGAKETQYF
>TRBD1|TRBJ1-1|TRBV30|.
TGTGCCTGGAACGCACAGGGGTTCGGCACTGAAGCTTTCTTT
CAWNAQGFGTEAFF
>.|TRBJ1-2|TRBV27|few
TGTGCCAGCAGTTCGGGCGGAATTGGAGGAGGCTACACCTTC
CASSSGGIGGGYTF
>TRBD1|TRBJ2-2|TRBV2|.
TGTGCCAGCACCAGAGGGGGCGTCGGGGAGCTGTTTTTT
CASTRGGVGELFF
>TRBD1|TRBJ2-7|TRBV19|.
TGTGCCAGTACCCAAACGATCAGGGGGCAAGGGCCCATGAAGCAGTACTTC
CASTQTIRGQGPMKQYF
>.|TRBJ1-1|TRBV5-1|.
TGCGCCAGCAGCTTGACAGTGAACACTGAAGCTTTCTTT
CASSLTVNTEAFF
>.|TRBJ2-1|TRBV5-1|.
TGCGCCAGCAGTATACGGACAGCCTCCTACAATGAGCAGTTCTTC
CASSIRTASYNEQFF
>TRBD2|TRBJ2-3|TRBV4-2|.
TGTGCCAGCAGCCCCCTGAAGAGGGGTGGGGCTAGCGGGGGGTCAGATACGCAGTATTTT
CASSPLKRGGASGGSDTQYF
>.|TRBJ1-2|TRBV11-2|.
TGTGCCAGCAGCGTCAGGCAGAACTATGGCTACACCTTC
CASSVRQNYGYTF
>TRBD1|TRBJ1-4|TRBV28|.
TGTGCCAGCAGGGGCGGACAGGGGGCGAGTGAAAAACTGTTTTTT
CASRGGQGASEKLFF